The 28 T cell receptor beta chains in this list originate from one sample, sequenced in a study of cytomegalovirus exposure and HLA in healthy donors. Vbeta (60) and Jbeta (13) primers were used in the PCR. Generated by immunoSEQ multiplex PCR, the TCRdb table keeps only in-frame clones and is missing some. The table lists about 94,000 clones, roughly 86% of them singletons, with 10% in the top ten. Sequencing was performed on PBMCs. The receptor set was obtained from a human donor in good health.

The V call is TRBV12-5, the J call TRBJ2-3; 9 positions agree with TRBD1. Trimming took 6 bases from V and 5 from J; bases not matched to a gene: 6. Per germline, CDR1 LGHNT and CDR2 FRNRAP. This CDR3 contains 14 residues. CDR3 coding DNA: TGTGCTAGTGGAACCGGGACAGGGATAGATACGCAGTATTTT. Its protein is CASGTGTGIDTQYF.

This clone is a singleton in its sample. The genes are TRBV6-5 and TRBJ2-1; D unresolved. With 2 bases removed from V and 3 bases from J, the gap between germline ends came to 14 bases. CDR1 is MNHEY, CDR2 SVGAGI, per germline. The CDR3 runs to 16 residues. CDR3 sequence: CASSYPSVELYNEQFF. The CDR3 coding sequence is TGTGCCAGCAGTTACCCCTCCGTGGAGCTCTACAATGAGCAGTTCTTC.

The chain links TRBV29-1 to TRBJ2-5; 9 bases are a match to TRBD2. The CDR3 extends over 14 amino acids. CDR1 SQVTM and CDR2 ANQGSEA come from the germline V gene. V was clipped by 3 bases and J by 5 bases; unmatched bases: 7. The CDR3, as DNA: TGCAGCGTTGACCCTAGCGGGATAGGGGAGACCCAGTACTTC. Encoded protein: CSVDPSGIGETQYF.

In its sample, this clone was seen a few times. The rearrangement uses TRBV5-1 and TRBJ2-3; 7 nucleotides match TRBD2. The CDR3 contains 17 residues. Germline CDR1 is SGHRS and CDR2 is YFSETQ. V lost 1 base to trimming and J lost 2 bases; unmatched junction nucleotides: 10. CDR3 coding DNA: TGCGCCAGCAGCTTGCTTGGTGGCGGGAGTTCCACAGATACGCAGTATTTT. Residues: CASSLLGGGSSTDTQYF.

The chain employs TRBV27 and TRBJ2-7; TRBD1 matches 9 bases. The CDR3 has 15 residues. The junction had 11 bases not matched to a gene; V was cut back by 5 bases and J by 6 bases. CDR1 and CDR2 (germline): MNHEY, SMNVEV (reference sequence). The DNA for the CDR3 is TGTGCCAGCAGTCCCGAGGACAGGGGTTCCAGCGAGCAGTACTTC. It codes for CASSPEDRGSSEQYF.

The rearrangement uses TRBV7-2 and TRBJ2-5; 7 nucleotides match TRBD1. The CDR3 is 13 residues long. The junction had 6 bases not matched to a gene; V was cut back by 6 bases and J by 5 bases. Germline assignment: CDR1 SGHTA and CDR2 FQGNSA. The CDR3 loop reads CASRKDRVETQYF. DNA of the CDR3: TGTGCCAGCAGAAAAGACAGGGTGGAGACCCAGTACTTC.

The chain couples TRBV7-2 to TRBJ1-3; TRBD1 aligns across 7 bases. After removal of 2 bases from V and 3 bases from J, the junction contained 1 base not matched to a gene. The CDR3 covers 14 residues. Germline V gene lookup returns CDR1 SGHTA and CDR2 FQGNSA. In DNA form, the CDR3 reads TGTGCCAGCAGCTTATCAGGGGGTGGAAACACCATATATTTT. This codes for CASSLSGGGNTIYF.

This chain links TRBV9 with TRBJ1-4, with D possibly being TRBD1 (6 bases). V was pared by 3 bases and J by 2 bases, with 14 bases between. This CDR3 region has 16 residues. CDR1 and CDR2 from the germline V gene are SGDLS and YYNGEE. CDR3 residues: CASSALTGTTNEKLFF. The CDR3 coding sequence is TGTGCCAGCAGCGCATTAACAGGGACGACTAATGAAAAACTGTTTTTT.

This chain links TRBV7-3 with TRBJ2-7; maybe TRBD2 (6 bases). This CDR3 is built from 13 residues. CDR1 and CDR2 (germline): SGHTA, FQGTGA. V was shortened by 5 bases and J by 3 bases, with 11 bases between the two germline ends. The CDR3 region has the DNA TGTGCCAGCAGCCCCTCGGACTACTACGAGCAGTACTTC. This sequence encodes CASSPSDYYEQYF. The full variable domain, completed using reference TRBV7-3 and TRBJ2-7, is GAGVSQTPSNKVTEKGKYVELRCDPISGHTALYWYRQSLGQGPEFLIYFQGTGAADDSGLPNDRFFAVRPEGSVSTLKIQRTERGDSAVYLCASSPSDYYEQYFGPGTRLTVT.

The chain employs TRBV6-6 and TRBJ2-7, with D possibly matching TRBD2 (6 bases). Germline CDR1 reads MNHNY; CDR2 reads SVGAGI (reference sequence). The CDR3 is 15 amino acids. The ends were cut back, 2 bases at V and 4 bases at J, with 15 bases in the middle. Here the CDR3 DNA reads TGTGCCAGCAGTTACCACGGGGGTAGTGTGTACGAGCAGTACTTC. Protein: CASSYHGGSVYEQYF.

V is TRBV7-6 and J is TRBJ2-6; 7 positions match TRBD1. The V gene's germline CDR1 is SGHVS and CDR2 FNYEAQ. The CDR3 runs to 20 residues. The V gene end was trimmed by 2 bases and the J gene end by 1 base; junction bases not matched to a gene: 14. The CDR3 reads CASSLRTGYAPESGANVLTF. Here the CDR3 DNA reads TGTGCCAGCAGCTTAAGGACAGGCTACGCGCCGGAATCTGGGGCCAACGTCCTGACTTTC.

The genes are TRBV15 and TRBJ1-5; D not resolved. Germline values: CDR1 LNHNV, CDR2 YYDKDF (reference sequence). The CDR3 runs 12 residues. Trimming shortened V by 0 bases and J by 11 bases, and 8 bases separated the two germline ends. This CDR3 reads CATSRDREAQHF. The CDR3 coding sequence is TGTGCCACCAGCAGAGACCGGGAAGCCCAGCATTTT.

This clone was counted once. The chain combines TRBV27 with TRBJ1-2; TRBD1 agrees at 8 bases. Germline trimming cut 6 bases from V and 2 bases from J; bases unmatched to any gene: 8. The CDR3 totals 15 residues. Germline loops: CDR1 MNHEY, CDR2 SMNVEV (reference sequence). CDR3 nucleotide sequence: TGTGCCAGCAGGCCCAGGACAGGGTTAAACTATGGCTACACCTTC. Amino acids: CASRPRTGLNYGYTF.

The rearrangement uses TRBV7-2 and TRBJ2-7, with 8 bases that match TRBD1. Germline V gene sequence: CDR1 SGHTA, CDR2 FQGNSA. Germline trimming cut 4 bases from V and 9 bases from J; bases unmatched to any gene: 17. The CDR3 spans 16 residues. CDR3 nucleotide sequence: TGTGCCAGCAGCTCCCGGGGTGGGACAGGTACCGATCGGCAGTACTTC. Translation: CASSSRGGTGTDRQYF.

The gene calls are TRBV5-1 and TRBJ2-3; 13 bases match TRBD2. Per the germline V gene, CDR1 is SGHRS and CDR2 is YFSETQ. The CDR3 contains 17 residues. Trimming removed 4 bases from V and 0 bases from J; junction bases left unmatched: 5. CDR3 sequence: CASSPGTSGTSTDTQYF. DNA for the CDR3: TGCGCCAGCAGCCCCGGGACTAGCGGGACTAGCACAGATACGCAGTATTTT.

This chain uses TRBV7-8 with TRBJ2-1, with D possibly TRBD1 on 5 matching bases. V was cut by 1 base and J by 4 bases, with 11 bases left in between. The CDR3 extends over 15 amino acids. Germline V lookup: CDR1 SGHVS, CDR2 FQNEAQ. The CDR3, as DNA: TGTGCCAGCAGCTTAGGAGGCAGGGTATACAATGAGCAGTTCTTC. The encoded protein is CASSLGGRVYNEQFF.

This rearrangement joins TRBV9 to TRBJ1-2; D ambiguous. Germline loops: CDR1 SGDLS, CDR2 YYNGEE. Trimming shortened V by 7 bases and J by 9 bases, and 13 bases separated the two germline ends. The CDR3 runs 11 residues. The CDR3 here is CASGGELRYTF. The CDR3 bases are TGTGCCAGCGGCGGGGAGCTTCGCTACACCTTC.

This clone turned up a few times. CDR3 DNA sequence: TGTGCCAGCACTGAGGGGCGAGACTCCTACGAGCAGTACTTC. It yields the protein CASTEGRDSYEQYF. The chain has TRBV2 and TRBJ2-7, with D possibly being TRBD1 or TRBD2 (5 bases each). V was shortened by 7 bases and J by 0 bases, with 13 bases between the two germline ends. The germline gives CDR1 SNHLY, CDR2 FYNNEI. The CDR3 runs to 14 residues.

This clone was counted once. This chain connects TRBV6-5 to TRBJ1-2; 10 positions agree with TRBD1. The CDR3 runs 15 residues. The V gene's germline CDR1 is MNHEY and CDR2 SVGAGI. Trimming cost V 6 bases and J 1 base; bases outside gene matches: 5. CDR3 amino acids: CASSPDRGINYGYTF. The CDR3 DNA follows: TGTGCCAGCAGCCCGGACAGGGGGATTAACTATGGCTACACCTTC.

CDR3 in amino acids: CASSEQTNPQETQYF. The CDR3 region has the DNA TGTGCCAGCAGTGAACAGACAAATCCCCAAGAGACCCAGTACTTC. The V and J genes are TRBV6-1 and TRBJ2-5, with D unresolved. CDR3 length: 15 residues. The germline V gene encodes CDR1 MNHNS and CDR2 SASEGT. V lost 2 bases, J lost 1 base, and 11 bases lay in between.

The CDR3 here is CASSLLMAQDEQYF. CDR3 bases: TGTGCCAGCAGCCTCCTTATGGCCCAGGACGAGCAGTACTTC. The chain employs TRBV27 and TRBJ2-7; D remains unclear. V shed 6 bases and J shed 5 bases, with 17 bases lying between them. Germline V gives CDR1 MNHEY, CDR2 SMNVEV (reference sequence). The CDR3 contains 14 residues.

The chain links TRBV9 to TRBJ2-2, with 7 bases aligning to TRBD1. Per the germline V gene, CDR1 is SGDLS and CDR2 is YYNGEE. J was trimmed by 5 bases and V by 2 bases; bases with no gene match: 12. The CDR3 sequence is 17 residues long. The CDR3 reads CASSVLPPGQKTGELFF. CDR3 coding DNA: TGTGCCAGCAGCGTTCTCCCCCCGGGACAGAAAACCGGGGAGCTGTTTTTT.

Here the CDR3 DNA reads TGTGCCAGCAGTCCTCTAGCGGGAGCGGGCACCGGGGAGCTGTTTTTT. Protein product: CASSPLAGAGTGELFF. J is TRBJ2-2 and V is TRBV2; 10 bases agree with TRBD2. Germline V lookup: CDR1 SNHLY, CDR2 FYNNEI. The junction had 7 bases not matched to a gene; V was cut back by 5 bases and J by 4 bases. The CDR3 is 16 residues long. Using reference TRBV2 and TRBJ2-2 for the parts outside the CDR3, the full variable domain is EPEVTQTPSHQVTQMGQEVILRCVPISNHLYFYWYRQILGQKVEFLVSFYNNEISEKSEIFDDQFSVERPDGSNFTLKIRSTKLEDSAMYFCASSPLAGAGTGELFFGEGSRLTVL.

This chain joins TRBV6-5 and TRBJ2-7; possible D gene TRBD1, 6 bases. Germline V gives CDR1 MNHEY, CDR2 SVGAGI. This CDR3 region has 14 residues. Trimming took 7 bases from V and 5 from J, leaving 18 bases between them. The CDR3 bases are TGTGCCAGCAACGACGCAGGGGAAAGCGACGAGCAGTACTTC. Protein: CASNDAGESDEQYF.

The chain joins TRBV27 to TRBJ1-1; tentatively, D is TRBD1 (5 bases). With 2 bases removed from V and 4 bases from J, the gap between germline ends came to 8 bases. Germline CDR1 MNHEY, CDR2 SMNVEV (reference sequence). There are 13 residues in the CDR3. The CDR3 protein is CASSLQGPTEAFF. In nucleotides, the CDR3 is TGTGCCAGCAGTTTACAGGGCCCCACTGAAGCTTTCTTT.

This chain uses TRBV7-9 with TRBJ2-2; maybe TRBD1 (6 bases). This CDR3 has 17 amino acids. V dropped 5 bases and J dropped 1 base, with 17 bases sitting between them. Germline CDR1 is SEHNR and CDR2 is FQNEAQ (reference sequence). CDR3 sequence reads: CASSPPVGAENTGELFF. The CDR3 nucleotides are TGTGCCAGCAGCCCCCCTGTGGGGGCCGAGAACACCGGGGAGCTGTTTTTT. The variable domain in full, with the rest retrieved from reference TRBV7-9 and TRBJ2-2, is DTGVSQNPRHKITKRGQNVTFRCDPISEHNRLYWYRQTLGQGPEFLTYFQNEAQLEKSRLLSDRFSAERPKGSFSTLEIQRTEQGDSAMYLCASSPPVGAENTGELFFGEGSRLTVL.

The V gene is TRBV7-3, the J gene TRBJ2-6; 10 bases map to TRBD2. The CDR3 is 18 amino acids. Trimming cost V 0 bases and J 4 bases; bases outside gene matches: 6. Germline V gene lookup returns CDR1 SGHTA and CDR2 FQGTGA. CDR3 protein: CASSLTSLAGAGANVLTF. The CDR3 bases are TGTGCCAGCAGCTTAACGTCCCTAGCGGGGGCCGGGGCCAACGTCCTGACTTTC.

A single count supports this clone. The J gene is TRBJ2-5, the V gene TRBV7-3; TRBD1 is a possible D gene (6 bases). The V and J ends lost 5 bases and 4 bases respectively, with 11 bases between them. Germline CDR1 reads SGHTA; CDR2 reads FQGTGA. The length of the CDR3 is 13 residues. The CDR3 reads CASSQGGLETQYF. The CDR3 region has the DNA TGTGCCAGCAGCCAAGGGGGTCTAGAGACCCAGTACTTC.